The clone carrying this TCR beta chain turned up a few times. Its antigen remains unknown. This specimen belongs to a study of tumor and adjacent non-tumor tissue in lung cancer. Overall study: Patients were aged about 31 to 85, about ten men and about 5 women, stage I to III. Study results and caveats: Normal lung showed higher cumulative top 100 clone frequency than tumor. Tumor tissue had significantly higher TCR diversity than normal lung.

Germline assignment: CDR1 SGHRS and CDR2 YFSETQ. Trimming took 9 bases from V and 1 from J, leaving 13 bases between them. The CDR3 covers 13 residues. A modified ARM-PCR protocol with three rounds of nested PCR amplified TCRbeta. TCRdb reprocessed the multiplex PCR reads with MiXCR, giving one entry per CDR3 protein. The table lists some 97,000 distinct CDR3 sequences, approximately 60% of them singletons, with around a fifth in the top ten. This sample's RNA came from whole unsorted tissue. Distant lung tissue was collected more than 3 cm away from the tumor edge. The sample was distant non-tumor lung tissue. V and J are TRBV5-1 and TRBJ1-1; the D is unclear. This sequence was found in a man aged 25-40 years with non-small cell lung cancer. The CDR3 protein is CATRLNKNTEAFF. The CDR3 bases are TGCGCCACTAGACTCAATAAGAACACTGAAGCTTTCTTT.